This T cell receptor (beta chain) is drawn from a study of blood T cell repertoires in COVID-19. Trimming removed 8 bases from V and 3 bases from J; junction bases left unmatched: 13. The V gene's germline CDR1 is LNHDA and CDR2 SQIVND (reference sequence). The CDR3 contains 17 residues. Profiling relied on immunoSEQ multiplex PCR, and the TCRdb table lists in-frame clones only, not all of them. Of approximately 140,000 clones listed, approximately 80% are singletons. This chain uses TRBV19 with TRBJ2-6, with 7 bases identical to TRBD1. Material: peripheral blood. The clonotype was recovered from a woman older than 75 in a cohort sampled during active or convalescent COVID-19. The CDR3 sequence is CASAVSQGGYGANVLTF. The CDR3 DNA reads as TGTGCCAGTGCCGTGTCACAAGGGGGCTATGGGGCCAACGTCCTGACTTTC.